These 27 T cell receptor beta chains came from one sample sequenced in a study of cytomegalovirus exposure and HLA in healthy donors. 13 Jbeta primers and 60 Vbeta primers were used for the PCR. Profiling relied on immunoSEQ multiplex PCR, and the TCRdb table lists in-frame clones only, not all of them. The table shows under 200,000 clones, with around 80% occurring only once. The sequencing sample was made of PBMCs. Receptors originate from a man between 35 and 55 years old in good health and CMV-seropositive.

The chain carries TRBV7-2 and TRBJ1-1, with TRBD1 matching over 8 bases. The germline gives CDR1 SGHTA, CDR2 FQGNSA. Germline trimming cut 5 bases from V and 4 bases from J; bases unmatched to any gene: 3. The CDR3 runs to 13 residues. The CDR3 bases are TGTGCCAGCAGCCTCACAGGGGGCACTGAAGCTTTCTTT. Amino acids: CASSLTGGTEAFF.

A remark on this clone: At one boundary the junction diverges from the germline segment, which might be a read error. V and J are TRBV20-1 and TRBJ2-5; D is ambiguous. The CDR3 covers 11 residues. Germline CDR1 is DFQATT and CDR2 is SNEGSKA (reference sequence). CDR3 coding DNA: TGCAGTGCGAGAGATAGAGAGACCCAGTACTTC. Residues: CSARDRETQYF.

This clone has just one count. The genes are TRBV5-6 and TRBJ2-7; D gene unclear. CDR3 length: 13 amino acids. V lost 0 bases and J lost 3, with 7 bases in between. Germline V gene lookup returns CDR1 SGHDT and CDR2 YYEEEE. The DNA of the CDR3 is TGTGCCAGCAGCTTGGTGGGCAACTACGAGCAGTACTTC. Translation: CASSLVGNYEQYF.

This sequence joins TRBV28 and TRBJ2-7; TRBD2 agrees at 10 bases. The CDR3 length is 17 residues. Germline CDR1 and CDR2: MDHEN and SYDVKM. V gave up 3 bases and J gave up 0 bases; unmatched junction bases: 8. The CDR3 bases are TGTGCCAGCAGTTTCCCCGGACTAGCGGAGAGCTCCTACGAGCAGTACTTC. Translation gives CASSFPGLAESSYEQYF.

This clone was found a few times. The V call is TRBV11-3, the J call TRBJ2-7, with a weak D call TRBD1 (6 bases). In germline, CDR1 is SGHNT, CDR2 YENEEA. V was trimmed by 1 base and J by 4 bases, leaving 14 bases between them. This CDR3 is built from 15 residues. CDR3 region: CASSLGGLGGYEQYF. DNA for the CDR3: TGTGCCAGCAGCTTAGGTGGGCTAGGGGGATACGAGCAGTACTTC.

This clone was observed a handful of times. The gene calls are TRBV5-6 and TRBJ1-1; D ambiguous. The CDR3 consists of 14 residues. The V end lost 0 bases, the J end lost 8 bases, and 14 bases lay between the germline ends. Looked up from germline, CDR1 is SGHDT and CDR2 is YYEEEE. CDR3 amino acids: CASSLAFGELEAFF. The DNA of the CDR3 is TGTGCCAGCAGCTTGGCTTTCGGGGAATTGGAAGCTTTCTTT.

Comment on this clone: At one end the junction does not follow the germline gene, possibly because of a read error. In the same sample, other DNA sequences code for this CDR3. This chain links TRBV4-2 with TRBJ2-7; unclear D gene. Germline values: CDR1 LGHNA, CDR2 YNFKEQ. The CDR3 length is 14 residues. The CDR3 spells CASSQDQSLREQYF. The CDR3 coding sequence is TGTGCCAGCAGTCAAGATCAAAGCCTTCGGGAGCAGTACTTC.

The genes are TRBV7-8 and TRBJ2-7; 9 bases align to TRBD1. V was clipped by 5 bases and J by 7 bases; unmatched bases: 21. Germline lookup yields CDR1 SGHVS and CDR2 FQNEAQ. This CDR3 is 18 amino acids long. CDR3 DNA sequence: TGTGCCAGCAGCCTGCGATTTTCTGGACAGGGGCCCTCAGGGGAGCAGTACTTC. Its protein product is CASSLRFSGQGPSGEQYF.

As concerns this clone: No conserved phenylalanine or tryptophan is present at the end of the CDR3, so a read error is the likely explanation. The rearrangement joins TRBV28 to TRBJ1-5; D might be TRBD1 (6 bases). The CDR3 covers 16 residues. Looked up from germline, CDR1 is MDHEN and CDR2 is SYDVKM. With 1 base removed from V and 0 bases from J, the gap between germline ends came to 10 bases. CDR3 residues: CASSLLDSRSNQPQHV. CDR3 bases: TGTGCCAGCAGTTTATTGGACAGCCGTAGCAATCAGCCCCAGCATGTT.

V usage is TRBV6-6 and J usage is TRBJ1-4; a possible D gene is TRBD1 (6 bases). V was shortened by 7 bases and J by 0 bases, with 12 bases between the two germline ends. The germline gives CDR1 MNHNY, CDR2 SVGAGI (reference sequence). This CDR3 spans 15 amino acids. CDR3 in DNA: TGTGCCAGCAAGGAGTCAGGGGCAACTAATGAAAAACTGTTTTTT. This encodes CASKESGATNEKLFF.

The genes are TRBV9 and TRBJ1-2, with TRBD1 as a possible D gene (6 bases). V was shortened by 5 bases and J by 0 bases, with 14 bases between the two germline ends. This CDR3 spans 15 amino acids. Germline V gives CDR1 SGDLS, CDR2 YYNGEE. CDR3 nucleotide sequence: TGTGCCAGCAGTCGCTGGGGGGGCCCTAACTATGGCTACACCTTC. This sequence encodes CASSRWGGPNYGYTF.

The chain is built from TRBV4-3 and TRBJ1-5, with no clear D. Germline CDR1 is LGHNA and CDR2 is YSLEER. V was clipped by 4 bases and J by 4 bases, with 11 bases between them. The CDR3 contains 14 residues. CDR3 in DNA: TGCGCCAGCAGCCGCCGGGTAGGTAATCAGCCCCAGCATTTT. This sequence encodes CASSRRVGNQPQHF.

The chain is built from TRBV7-9 and TRBJ2-7; the D gene is possibly TRBD2 (6 bases). The V gene's germline CDR1 is SEHNR and CDR2 FQNEAQ (reference sequence). Trimming removed 4 bases from V and 1 base from J, with 14 bases in between. The CDR3 is 15 residues long. The CDR3 sequence is CASSSHSGPSYEQYF. The CDR3 coding sequence is TGTGCCAGCAGCTCCCATAGCGGCCCGTCCTACGAGCAGTACTTC.

This sequence joins TRBV9 and TRBJ2-7; 7 bases are a match to TRBD1. Germline CDR1 SGDLS, CDR2 YYNGEE. J lost 7 bases, V lost 4 bases, and 11 bases had no gene match. CDR3 length: 14 residues. CDR3 region: CASSQTDRAGEQYF. The CDR3 DNA reads as TGTGCCAGCAGCCAAACCGACAGGGCTGGGGAGCAGTACTTC.

The J gene is TRBJ1-6, the V gene TRBV27; weak D call: TRBD1 (6 bases). Germline V gene sequence: CDR1 MNHEY, CDR2 SMNVEV (reference sequence). V lost 8 bases and J 11 bases, leaving 28 bases between the germline ends. The CDR3 loop spans 17 amino acids. As DNA, the CDR3 is TGTGCCAGCCCCTCTCATTTGGGGGGGCTAGGCGCTACACCCCTCCACTTT. Translating it yields CASPSHLGGLGATPLHF.

In its sample, this clone was seen once. The CDR3 is CASSLALGGRDTQYF. DNA for the CDR3: TGTGCCAGCAGCTTAGCGCTAGGGGGCCGAGATACGCAGTATTTT. V is TRBV7-9 and J is TRBJ2-3, with 7 nucleotides matching TRBD1. Trimming at V came to 0 bases and at J to 5 bases, leaving 5 bases not matched to a gene. CDR3 length equals 15 residues. The germline V gene encodes CDR1 SEHNR and CDR2 FQNEAQ (reference sequence).

As regards this clone: A junction end diverges from the germline sequence, so it may reflect a read error. This chain links TRBV7-7 with TRBJ2-2; D gene uncertain. CDR3 length: 13 amino acids. Per germline, CDR1 SSHAT and CDR2 FNYEAQ (reference sequence). The CDR3 protein is CASSVGYTGELFF. The CDR3 nucleotides read TGTGCTAGCAGCGTCGGGTACACCGGGGAGCTGTTTTTT. The whole variable domain, filled in from reference TRBV7-7 and TRBJ2-2, reads GAGVSQSPRYKVTKRGQDVTLRCDPISSHATLYWYQQALGQGPEFLTYFNYEAQPDKSGLPSDRFSAERPEGSISTLTIQRTEQRDSAMYRCASSVGYTGELFFGEGSRLTVL.

The CDR3 here is CASSPRLAGASRNEQFF. As DNA, the CDR3 is TGTGCCAGCAGCCCCCGATTAGCGGGGGCCTCTCGCAATGAGCAGTTCTTC. This chain joins TRBV9 and TRBJ2-1, with 9 bases fitting TRBD2. The germline CDR1 and CDR2 sequences are SGDLS and YYNGEE. This CDR3 is built from 17 residues. Trimming took 4 bases from V and 6 from J; bases not matched to a gene: 14.

The gene calls are TRBV7-9 and TRBJ2-5; TRBD2 aligns across 8 bases. The CDR3 has 14 amino acids. The germline V gene has CDR1 SEHNR and CDR2 FQNEAQ (reference sequence). The ends lost 4 bases at V and 4 bases at J; junction bases unmatched: 5. The CDR3 region has the DNA TGTGCCAGCAGCTCCGGGGGGGATGGAGAGACCCAGTACTTC. Translating it yields CASSSGGDGETQYF.

This clone was found once. The gene calls are TRBV4-3 and TRBJ2-3; the D gene is possibly TRBD1 (5 bases). The CDR3 totals 16 residues. Per germline, CDR1 LGHNA and CDR2 YSLEER. V gave up 3 bases and J gave up 0 bases, with 13 bases separating them. The CDR3 reads CASSQATVTSTDTQYF. Written as DNA, the CDR3 is TGCGCCAGCAGCCAGGCGACAGTTACTAGCACAGATACGCAGTATTTT.

The V gene is TRBV15, the J gene TRBJ2-1; D is unresolved. The germline V gene encodes CDR1 LNHNV and CDR2 YYDKDF (reference sequence). Trimming shortened V by 1 base and J by 3 bases, and 4 bases separated the two germline ends. This CDR3 has 13 amino acids. The CDR3 loop reads CATSRGSYNEQFF. DNA of the CDR3: TGTGCCACCAGCAGAGGTAGCTACAATGAGCAGTTCTTC.

This chain joins TRBV2 and TRBJ2-7; 10 bases map to TRBD1. The CDR3 is made up of 14 amino acids. CDR1 and CDR2 from the germline V gene are SNHLY and FYNNEI. The ends lost 4 bases at V and 6 bases at J; junction bases unmatched: 6. DNA for the CDR3: TGTGCCAGCAGTGGGCTGACAGGGGGCTCCGAGCAGTACTTC. Translating gives CASSGLTGGSEQYF.

The chain has TRBV7-3 and TRBJ2-5; weak D call: TRBD2 (5 bases). Trimming stripped 1 base from V and 7 bases from J, with 13 bases between. CDR3 length equals 14 residues. Germline assignment: CDR1 SGHTA and CDR2 FQGTGA. The CDR3 protein is CASSLNGVAGTQYF. CDR3 in DNA: TGTGCCAGCAGCTTAAACGGGGTCGCGGGGACCCAGTACTTC.

V and J are TRBV11-2 and TRBJ2-7, with TRBD2 identical over 15 bases. CDR3 length equals 17 residues. Germline CDR1 reads SGHAT; CDR2 reads FQNNGV. V was clipped by 0 bases and J by 1 base; unmatched bases: 1. The CDR3 region is CASSLDGTSGRSYEQYF. CDR3 DNA sequence: TGTGCCAGCAGCTTAGATGGGACTAGCGGGAGGTCCTACGAGCAGTACTTC.

This chain uses TRBV7-6 with TRBJ1-3, with a weak D call TRBD1 (5 bases). The CDR3 is 18 residues long. In germline, CDR1 is SGHVS, CDR2 FNYEAQ. Trimming took 2 bases from V and 3 from J, leaving 20 bases between them. Here the CDR3 reads CASSLFAGPRARGNTIYF. The CDR3 DNA follows: TGTGCCAGCAGCTTATTTGCGGGACCCAGAGCCCGTGGAAACACCATATATTTT.

The gene calls are TRBV13 and TRBJ1-2; TRBD1 is a possible D gene (6 bases). The germline V and J ends were trimmed by 1 base and 8 bases, with 14 bases remaining between them. This CDR3 contains 14 residues. Per germline, CDR1 PRHDT and CDR2 FYEKMQ (reference sequence). The CDR3 reads CASSLEGGMGGYTF. Here the CDR3 DNA reads TGTGCCAGCAGCTTAGAGGGGGGGATGGGGGGCTACACCTTC. Filled out from reference TRBV13 and TRBJ1-2, the complete variable domain reads AAGVIQSPRHLIKEKRETATLKCYPIPRHDTVYWYQQGPGQDPQFLISFYEKMQSDKGSIPDRFSAQQFSDYHSELNMSSLELGDSALYFCASSLEGGMGGYTFGSGTRLTVV.

This rearrangement joins TRBV30 to TRBJ1-2; D not resolved. Germline values: CDR1 GTSNPN, CDR2 SVGIG (reference sequence). The CDR3 contains 11 residues. Trimming removed 4 bases at V and 2 bases at J, with 5 bases between. CDR3 nucleotides: TGTGCCTGGATGGCAAACTATGGCTACACCTTC. This encodes CAWMANYGYTF.